This TCR beta chain was observed in a study of sequential checkpoint blockade in melanoma. Using immunoSEQ multiplex PCR, the repertoire was profiled, and TCRdb retains in-frame clones only, with some absent. The profile shows 30,000 to 40,000 clones, just over 85% of them singletons. J gave up 3 bases and V 2 bases, and 11 bases lay outside the gene matches. This CDR3 has 17 residues. Germline V lookup: CDR1 SGHTA, CDR2 FQGNSA. Treatment here: randomized to nivolumab then ipilimumab (arm A) or the reverse (arm B). The chain uses TRBV7-2 and TRBJ2-7, with TRBD2 matching 9 bases. Specimen: CD8+ T cells sorted from blood (inferred from file names), collected from a patient given nivolumab and ipilimumab in sequence. The sequence was obtained from a human donor with melanoma. CDR3 DNA sequence: TGTGCCAGCAGCTTAACCGGGCGGGAGGGGGGACTCTACGAGCAGTACTTC. It encodes CASSLTGREGGLYEQYF.